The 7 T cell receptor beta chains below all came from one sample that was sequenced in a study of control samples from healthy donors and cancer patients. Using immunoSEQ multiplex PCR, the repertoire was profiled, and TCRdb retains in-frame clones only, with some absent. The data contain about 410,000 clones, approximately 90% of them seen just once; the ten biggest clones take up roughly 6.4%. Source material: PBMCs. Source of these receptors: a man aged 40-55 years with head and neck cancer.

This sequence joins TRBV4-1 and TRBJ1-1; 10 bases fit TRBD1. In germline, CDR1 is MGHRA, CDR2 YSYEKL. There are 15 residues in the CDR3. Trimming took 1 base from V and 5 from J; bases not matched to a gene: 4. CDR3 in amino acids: CASSQGQGANTEAFF. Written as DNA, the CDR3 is TGCGCCAGCAGCCAAGGACAGGGGGCTAATACTGAAGCTTTCTTT.

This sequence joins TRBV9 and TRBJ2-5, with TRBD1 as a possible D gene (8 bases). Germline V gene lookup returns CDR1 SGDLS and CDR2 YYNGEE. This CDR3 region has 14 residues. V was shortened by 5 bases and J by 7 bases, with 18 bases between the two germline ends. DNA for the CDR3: TGTGCCAGCAGTCCGACAGGGGCGGGGGTGACCCAGTACTTC. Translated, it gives CASSPTGAGVTQYF.

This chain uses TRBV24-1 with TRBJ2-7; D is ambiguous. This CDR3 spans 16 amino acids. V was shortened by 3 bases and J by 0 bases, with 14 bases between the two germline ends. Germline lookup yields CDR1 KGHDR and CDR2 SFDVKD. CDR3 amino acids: CATSDASGSFSYEQYF. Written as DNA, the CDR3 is TGTGCCACCAGTGATGCTTCCGGGTCTTTCTCCTACGAGCAGTACTTC.

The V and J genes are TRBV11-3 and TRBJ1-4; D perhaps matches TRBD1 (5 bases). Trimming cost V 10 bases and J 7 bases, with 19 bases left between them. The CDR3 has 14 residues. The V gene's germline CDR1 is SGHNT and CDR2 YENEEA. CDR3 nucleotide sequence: TGTGCCACCCAAGCGGGGGAAACGGGTGAAAAACTGTTTTTT. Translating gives CATQAGETGEKLFF.

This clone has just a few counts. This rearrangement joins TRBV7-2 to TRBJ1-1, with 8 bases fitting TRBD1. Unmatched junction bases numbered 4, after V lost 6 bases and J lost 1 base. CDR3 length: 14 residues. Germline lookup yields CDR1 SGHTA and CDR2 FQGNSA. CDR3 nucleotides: TGTGCCAGCAGTTCCGGGACAGGGAACACTGAAGCTTTCTTT. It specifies CASSSGTGNTEAFF.

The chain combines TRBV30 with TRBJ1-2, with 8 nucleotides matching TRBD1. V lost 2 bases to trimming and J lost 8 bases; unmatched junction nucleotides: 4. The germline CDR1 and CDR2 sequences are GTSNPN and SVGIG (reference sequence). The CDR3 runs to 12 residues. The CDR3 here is CAWSTGGEGYTF. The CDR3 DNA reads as TGTGCCTGGAGTACAGGGGGGGAGGGCTACACCTTC.

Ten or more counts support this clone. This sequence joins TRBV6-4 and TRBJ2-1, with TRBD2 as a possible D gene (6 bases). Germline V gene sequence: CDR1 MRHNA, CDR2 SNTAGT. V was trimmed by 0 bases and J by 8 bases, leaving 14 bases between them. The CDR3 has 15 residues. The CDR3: CASSDSIAAGDEQFF. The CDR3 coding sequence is TGTGCCAGCAGTGACTCGATAGCGGCCGGGGATGAGCAGTTCTTC.